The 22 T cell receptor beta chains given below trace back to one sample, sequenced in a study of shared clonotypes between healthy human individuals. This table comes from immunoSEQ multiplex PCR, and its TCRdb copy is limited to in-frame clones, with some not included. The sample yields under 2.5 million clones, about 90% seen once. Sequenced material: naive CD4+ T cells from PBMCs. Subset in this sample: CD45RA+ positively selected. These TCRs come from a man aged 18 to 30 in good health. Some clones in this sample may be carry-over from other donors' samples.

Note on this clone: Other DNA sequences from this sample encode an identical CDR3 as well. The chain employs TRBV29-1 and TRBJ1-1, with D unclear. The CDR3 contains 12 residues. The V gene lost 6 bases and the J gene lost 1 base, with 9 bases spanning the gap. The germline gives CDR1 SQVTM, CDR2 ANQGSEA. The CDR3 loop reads CSVEGGNTEAFF. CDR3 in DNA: TGCAGCGTCGAGGGTGGGAACACTGAAGCTTTCTTT.

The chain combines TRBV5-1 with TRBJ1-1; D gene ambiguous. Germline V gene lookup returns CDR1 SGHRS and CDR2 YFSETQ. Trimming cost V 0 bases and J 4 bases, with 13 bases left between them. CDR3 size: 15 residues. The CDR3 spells CASSLGITTGTEAFF. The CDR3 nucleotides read TGCGCCAGCAGCTTGGGCATTACTACGGGCACTGAAGCTTTCTTT.

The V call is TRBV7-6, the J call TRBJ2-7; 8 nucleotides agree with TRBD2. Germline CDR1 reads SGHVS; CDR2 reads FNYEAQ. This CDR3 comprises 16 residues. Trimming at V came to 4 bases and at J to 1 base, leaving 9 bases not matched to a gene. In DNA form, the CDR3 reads TGTGCCAGCAGCTCGGTCGGGGGGGGCAATTCCTACGAGCAGTACTTC. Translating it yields CASSSVGGGNSYEQYF.

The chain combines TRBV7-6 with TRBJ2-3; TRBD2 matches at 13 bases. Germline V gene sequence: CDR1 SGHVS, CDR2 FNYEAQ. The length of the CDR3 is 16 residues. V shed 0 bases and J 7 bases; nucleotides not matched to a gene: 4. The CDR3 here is CASSLAGTSGKNTQYF. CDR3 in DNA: TGTGCCAGCAGCTTAGCGGGGACTAGCGGGAAAAATACGCAGTATTTT.

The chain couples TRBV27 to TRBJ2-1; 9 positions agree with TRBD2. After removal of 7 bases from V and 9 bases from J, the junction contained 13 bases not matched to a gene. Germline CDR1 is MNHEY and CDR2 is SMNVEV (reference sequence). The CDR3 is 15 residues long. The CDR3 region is CASIKLQTSGTEQFF. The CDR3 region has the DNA TGTGCCAGCATCAAACTTCAGACTAGCGGAACTGAGCAGTTCTTC.

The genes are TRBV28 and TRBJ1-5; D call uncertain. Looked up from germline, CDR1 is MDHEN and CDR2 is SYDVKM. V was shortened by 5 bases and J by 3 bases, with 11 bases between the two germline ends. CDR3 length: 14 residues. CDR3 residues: CASSRLVNNQPQHF. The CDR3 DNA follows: TGTGCCAGCAGTCGGTTAGTAAACAATCAGCCCCAGCATTTT.

The CDR3: CASSIDGSAAKNIQYF. In DNA, the CDR3 is TGTGCCAGTAGTATCGATGGGTCCGCCGCCAAAAACATTCAGTACTTC. V is TRBV19 and J is TRBJ2-4; D not certain. From germline, CDR1 is LNHDA and CDR2 SQIVND (reference sequence). Trimming shortened V by 3 bases and J by 1 base, and 13 bases separated the two germline ends. The CDR3 totals 16 residues.

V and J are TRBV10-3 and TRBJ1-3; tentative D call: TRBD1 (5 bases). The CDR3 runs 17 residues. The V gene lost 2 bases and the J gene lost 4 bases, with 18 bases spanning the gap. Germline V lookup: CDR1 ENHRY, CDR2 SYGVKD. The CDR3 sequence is CAISEPGELGFGNTIYF. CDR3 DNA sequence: TGTGCCATCAGTGAGCCGGGGGAACTAGGGTTCGGAAACACCATATATTTT.

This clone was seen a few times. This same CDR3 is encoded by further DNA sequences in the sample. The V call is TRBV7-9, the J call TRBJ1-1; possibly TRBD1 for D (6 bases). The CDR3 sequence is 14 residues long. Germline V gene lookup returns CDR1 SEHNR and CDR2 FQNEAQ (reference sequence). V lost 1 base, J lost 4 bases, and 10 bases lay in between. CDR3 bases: TGTGCCAGCAGCTTAGAACAGGGCGGCACTGAAGCTTTCTTT. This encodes CASSLEQGGTEAFF.

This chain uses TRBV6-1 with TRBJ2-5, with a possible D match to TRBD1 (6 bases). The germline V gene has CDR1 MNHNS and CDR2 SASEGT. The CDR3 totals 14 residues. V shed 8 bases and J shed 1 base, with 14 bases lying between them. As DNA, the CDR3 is TGTGCCAGCCGAAGGGACACCGTCCAAGAGACCCAGTACTTC. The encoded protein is CASRRDTVQETQYF.

The CDR3 region is CASSVSGSPNEQYF. The DNA of the CDR3 is TGTGCCAGCAGCGTTAGCGGGAGCCCCAACGAGCAGTACTTC. V is TRBV9 and J is TRBJ2-7; 9 bases are a match to TRBD2. The V and J ends lost 2 bases and 5 bases, in that order; junction bases with no gene match: 5. This CDR3 is 14 amino acids long. Germline V gene sequence: CDR1 SGDLS, CDR2 YYNGEE.

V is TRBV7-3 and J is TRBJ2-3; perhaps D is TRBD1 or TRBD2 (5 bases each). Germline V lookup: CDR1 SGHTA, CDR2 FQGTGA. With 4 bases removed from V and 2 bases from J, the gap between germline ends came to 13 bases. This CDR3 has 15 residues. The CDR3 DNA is TGTGCCAGCAGCTCATCCGGGACCGTCACAGATACGCAGTATTTT. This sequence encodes CASSSSGTVTDTQYF.

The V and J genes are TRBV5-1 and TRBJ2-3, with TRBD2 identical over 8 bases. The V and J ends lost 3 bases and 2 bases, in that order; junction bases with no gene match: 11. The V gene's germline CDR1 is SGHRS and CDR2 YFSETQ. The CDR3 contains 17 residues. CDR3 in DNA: TGCGCCAGCAGCTCGAAGCGGGAGCGACTTTTCACAGATACGCAGTATTTT. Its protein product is CASSSKRERLFTDTQYF.

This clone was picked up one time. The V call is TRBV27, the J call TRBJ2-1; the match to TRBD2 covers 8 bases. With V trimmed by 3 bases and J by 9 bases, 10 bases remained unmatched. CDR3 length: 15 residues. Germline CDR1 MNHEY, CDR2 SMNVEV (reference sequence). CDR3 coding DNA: TGTGCCAGCAGTTTTCTCAGCGGGAGAGGGTTTGAGCAGTTCTTC. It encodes CASSFLSGRGFEQFF.

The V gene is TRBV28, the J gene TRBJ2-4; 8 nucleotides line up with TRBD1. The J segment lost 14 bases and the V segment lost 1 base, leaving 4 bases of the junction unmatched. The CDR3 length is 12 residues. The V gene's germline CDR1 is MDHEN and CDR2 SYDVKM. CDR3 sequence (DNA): TGTGCCAGCAGTTTATCGCAGGGGGCGGAGTACTTC. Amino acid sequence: CASSLSQGAEYF.

The DNA of the CDR3 is TGCGCCAGCAGCGTAGGAGGGCCGAGGACAGATACGCAGTATTTT. Encoded protein: CASSVGGPRTDTQYF. The chain links TRBV5-1 to TRBJ2-3; D might be TRBD2 (6 bases). V lost 4 bases, J lost 3 bases, and 15 bases lay in between. Germline assignment: CDR1 SGHRS and CDR2 YFSETQ. The CDR3 spans 15 residues.

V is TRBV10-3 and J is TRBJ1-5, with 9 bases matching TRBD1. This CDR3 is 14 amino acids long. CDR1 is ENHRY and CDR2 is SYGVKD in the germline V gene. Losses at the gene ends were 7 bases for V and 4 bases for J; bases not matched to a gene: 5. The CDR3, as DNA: TGTGCCATCAAACCGGGACAGGGTAATCAGCCCCAGCATTTT. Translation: CAIKPGQGNQPQHF.

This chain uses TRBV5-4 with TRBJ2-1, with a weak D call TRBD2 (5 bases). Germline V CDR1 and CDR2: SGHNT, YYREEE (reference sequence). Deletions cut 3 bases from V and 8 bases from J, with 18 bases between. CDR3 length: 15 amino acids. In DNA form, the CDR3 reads TGTGCCAGCAGCTCGAGGGATGGAGTACGGCATGAGCAGTTCTTC. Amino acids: CASSSRDGVRHEQFF.

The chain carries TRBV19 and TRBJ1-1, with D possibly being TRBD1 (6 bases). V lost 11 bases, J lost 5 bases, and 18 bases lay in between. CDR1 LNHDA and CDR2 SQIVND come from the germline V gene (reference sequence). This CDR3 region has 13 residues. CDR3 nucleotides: TGTGCCGCCACGAAACAGGGAAGTACTGAAGCTTTCTTT. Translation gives CAATKQGSTEAFF.

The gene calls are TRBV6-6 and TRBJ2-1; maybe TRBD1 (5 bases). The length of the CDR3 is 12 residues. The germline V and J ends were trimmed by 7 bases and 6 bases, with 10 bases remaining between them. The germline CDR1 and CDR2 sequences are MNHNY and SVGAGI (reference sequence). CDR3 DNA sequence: TGTGCCAGCACCCCTCAGGGCAATGAGCAGTTCTTC. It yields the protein CASTPQGNEQFF.

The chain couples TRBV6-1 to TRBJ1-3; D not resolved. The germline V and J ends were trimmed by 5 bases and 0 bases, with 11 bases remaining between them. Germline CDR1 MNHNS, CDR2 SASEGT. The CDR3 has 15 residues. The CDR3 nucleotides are TGTGCCAGCAGTTCAAGTCTGAACTCTGGAAACACCATATATTTT. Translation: CASSSSLNSGNTIYF.

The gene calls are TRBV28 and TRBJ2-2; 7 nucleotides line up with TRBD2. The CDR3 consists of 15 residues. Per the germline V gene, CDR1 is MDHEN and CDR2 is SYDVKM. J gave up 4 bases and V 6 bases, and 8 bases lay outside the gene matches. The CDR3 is CASSSGGMGTGELFF. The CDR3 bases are TGTGCCAGCAGCTCCGGGGGGATGGGCACCGGGGAGCTGTTTTTT.